The 5 T cell receptor beta chains listed next were all sequenced from one sample in a study of blood T cell repertoires in COVID-19 (dated by TCRdb to the early 2020s). Library prep was done by the immunoSEQ multiplex PCR assay. TCRdb obtained this table from immuneACCESS and retained in-frame rearrangements with V and J assigned. These tables miss some clones; where compared with another copy, unresolved V genes account for less than half of the shortfall, and the remainder is unexplained. For this sample there are 180,000 or so clones; 88% appear just once. The ten largest clones capture about 3.9% of the sample. The material sequenced was peripheral blood. The receptors were gathered from a woman aged 30 to 39 with acute or convalescent COVID-19.

The chain recombines TRBV18 with TRBJ2-1, with 8 bases that match TRBD1. This CDR3 has 15 residues. Trimming removed 4 bases from V and 0 bases from J; junction bases left unmatched: 2. Germline-derived CDR1 and CDR2 are KGHSH and LQKENI. The CDR3 DNA is TGTGCCAGCTCACTACAGGGGGGCTCCTACAATGAGCAGTTCTTC. Translation gives CASSLQGGSYNEQFF. Combining the CDR3 with reference TRBV18 and TRBJ2-1 gives the whole variable domain NAGVMQNPRHLVRRRGQEARLRCSPMKGHSHVYWYRQLPEEGLKFMVYLQKENIIDESGMPKERFSAEFPKEGPSILRIQQVVRGDSAAYFCASSLQGGSYNEQFFGPGTRLTVL.

The rearrangement uses TRBV28 and TRBJ2-6; D is unclear. Germline assignment: CDR1 MDHEN and CDR2 SYDVKM. This CDR3 has 15 amino acids. Trimming took 6 bases from V and 0 from J, leaving 9 bases between them. CDR3 residues: CASRYSLSGANVLTF. In DNA form, the CDR3 reads TGTGCCAGCAGATACAGCCTCTCTGGGGCCAACGTCCTGACTTTC.

This chain links TRBV2 with TRBJ2-7, with 7 bases identical to TRBD2. CDR1 is SNHLY, CDR2 FYNNEI, per germline. This CDR3 is built from 12 residues. V gave up 8 bases and J gave up 3 bases; unmatched junction bases: 4. CDR3 DNA sequence: TGTGCCAGCGGGAGGGAGTTCTACGAGCAGTACTTC. It translates to CASGREFYEQYF.

Here the CDR3 DNA reads TGTGCCAGCAAGATAGCGGGACAAGAGACCCAGTACTTC. This sequence encodes CASKIAGQETQYF. The V gene is TRBV28, the J gene TRBJ2-5; 8 bases are shared with TRBD2. The CDR3 has 13 amino acids. Trimming removed 7 bases from V and 2 bases from J; junction bases left unmatched: 3. Germline V gene data show CDR1 as MDHEN and CDR2 as SYDVKM.

The V call is TRBV5-1, the J call TRBJ2-7; D is possibly TRBD1 (5 bases). Germline V lookup: CDR1 SGHRS, CDR2 YFSETQ. Trimming left V 1 base short and J 3 bases short, with 11 bases between. The CDR3 length is 14 residues. The CDR3 sequence: CASSLSAGNYEQYF. The CDR3 DNA is TGCGCCAGCAGCTTGTCGGCAGGGAACTACGAGCAGTACTTC.